The 3 T cell receptor beta chains listed next were all sequenced from one sample in a study of glioma-infiltrating T cells after dendritic cell vaccination. Documented time point: after dendritic cell vaccination, including at tumor progression/relapse. Generated by immunoSEQ multiplex PCR, the TCRdb table keeps only in-frame clones and is missing some. This sample carries over 55,000 clones, around 85% of them seen once, and the ten largest clones take 15% to 19%. The input for sequencing was blood, taken after dendritic cell vaccination. Every receptor here comes from a human donor with glioblastoma.

The V and J genes are TRBV5-1 and TRBJ1-1; 10 bases match TRBD1. The CDR3 runs to 16 residues. Germline V gene data show CDR1 as SGHRS and CDR2 as YFSETQ. V was clipped by 1 base and J by 6 bases; unmatched bases: 9. CDR3 sequence (DNA): TGCGCCAGCAGCTTGATTCGTGCGGGACAGGGGTCTGAAGCTTTCTTT. Translation: CASSLIRAGQGSEAFF. Complete variable domain (other parts from reference TRBV5-1 and TRBJ1-1): KAGVTQTPRYLIKTRGQQVTLSCSPISGHRSVSWYQQTPGQGLQFLFEYFSETQRNKGNFPGRFSGRQFSNSRSEMNVSTLELGDSALYLCASSLIRAGQGSEAFFGQGTRLTVV.

The chain links TRBV15 to TRBJ1-2, with 9 nucleotides matching TRBD1. CDR3 length: 14 residues. With 3 bases clipped from V and 7 bases from J, the junction kept 6 bases outside the gene matches. Germline assignment: CDR1 LNHNV and CDR2 YYDKDF (reference sequence). The CDR3 DNA is TGTGCCACCAGCAGGAGGGGACAGGGAGGTGGCTACACCTTC. This encodes CATSRRGQGGGYTF.

The chain links TRBV15 to TRBJ1-1; D uncertain. This CDR3 is 14 amino acids long. V lost 2 bases to trimming and J lost 1 base, with 8 bases between them. Germline V gives CDR1 LNHNV, CDR2 YYDKDF (reference sequence). This chain's CDR3 is CATSRQASNTEAFF. CDR3 bases: TGTGCCACCAGCAGACAGGCATCGAACACTGAAGCTTTCTTT.